This is a list of T cell receptor beta chains from one sample in a study of long-term antiretroviral therapy in people with HIV. Method: immunoSEQ multiplex PCR; TCRdb's copy keeps in-frame clones and lacks some. Here the sample spans some 15,000 clones, 65% to 80% being singletons. Sequencing was performed on unsorted PBMCs, taken 3.1 years after starting antiretroviral therapy. The receptor source for this set is a man aged 40-49 years with HIV. CDR3s include the opening cysteine and the closing phenylalanine or tryptophan. Fields, in order: clone size, J gene, V gene, D gene, CDR3 length, CDR3 protein, CDR3 DNA. A D gene is named only where the DNA matches it firmly. Size values are once, few and many counts, or a class for expanded clones, and some rows have none.

clone size: few
J gene: TRBJ2-7
V gene: TRBV5-1
D gene: TRBD1
CDR3 length: 14
CDR3 protein: CASSLDRGIYEQYF
CDR3 DNA: TGCGCCAGCAGCTTGGACAGGGGAATCTACGAGCAGTACTTC

clone size: .
J gene: TRBJ2-2
V gene: TRBV7-2
D gene: .
CDR3 length: 13
CDR3 protein: CASSPEVRRELFF
CDR3 DNA: TGTGCCAGCAGCCCGGAGGTTCGGCGGGAGCTGTTTTTT

clone size: .
J gene: TRBJ1-1
V gene: TRBV6-4
D gene: .
CDR3 length: 14
CDR3 protein: CARNRERWNTEAFF
CDR3 DNA: TGTGCCAGGAATCGGGAACGGTGGAACACTGAAGCTTTCTTT

clone size: .
J gene: TRBJ2-2
V gene: TRBV6-5
D gene: .
CDR3 length: 16
CDR3 protein: CASSLWAGVNTGELFF
CDR3 DNA: TGTGCCAGCAGTTTATGGGCAGGGGTGAACACCGGGGAGCTGTTTTTT

clone size: .
J gene: TRBJ1-5
V gene: TRBV30
D gene: .
CDR3 length: 13
CDR3 protein: CAWSDGEWQPQHF
CDR3 DNA: TGTGCCTGGAGTGACGGTGAGTGGCAGCCCCAGCATTTT

clone size: .
J gene: TRBJ1-3
V gene: TRBV5-1
D gene: .
CDR3 length: 14
CDR3 protein: CASSLGHPANTIYF
CDR3 DNA: TGCGCCAGCAGCTTGGGGCACCCCGCCAACACCATATATTTT

clone size: .
J gene: TRBJ2-7
V gene: TRBV6-1
D gene: .
CDR3 length: 12
CDR3 protein: CASSGPSYEQYF
CDR3 DNA: TGTGCCAGCAGTGGGCCCTCCTACGAGCAGTACTTC

clone size: .
J gene: TRBJ1-1
V gene: TRBV6-5
D gene: TRBD1
CDR3 length: 14
CDR3 protein: CASSYRQGNTEAFF
CDR3 DNA: TGTGCCAGCAGTTATAGACAGGGGAACACTGAAGCTTTCTTT

clone size: .
J gene: TRBJ1-4
V gene: TRBV5-4
D gene: .
CDR3 length: 15
CDR3 protein: CASSSAGGDYEKLFF
CDR3 DNA: TGTGCCAGCAGCTCCGCTGGGGGCGATTATGAAAAACTGTTTTTT

clone size: .
J gene: TRBJ2-7
V gene: TRBV7-6
D gene: TRBD1
CDR3 length: 13
CDR3 protein: CASSLSGQVEQYF
CDR3 DNA: TGTGCCAGCAGCTTATCGGGACAGGTCGAGCAGTACTTC

clone size: few
J gene: TRBJ2-3
V gene: TRBV7-9
D gene: .
CDR3 length: 11
CDR3 protein: CASSLTDTQYF
CDR3 DNA: TGTGCCAGCAGCTTAACAGATACGCAGTATTTT

clone size: .
J gene: TRBJ2-1
V gene: TRBV29-1
D gene: .
CDR3 length: 15
CDR3 protein: CSVEGRGGSYNEQFF
CDR3 DNA: TGCAGCGTTGAGGGTCGGGGAGGTTCCTACAATGAGCAGTTCTTC

clone size: .
J gene: TRBJ1-6
V gene: TRBV6-6
D gene: .
CDR3 length: 14
CDR3 protein: CASIQKVYNSPLHF
CDR3 DNA: TGTGCCAGCATCCAAAAGGTCTATAATTCACCCCTCCACTTT

clone size: .
J gene: TRBJ2-4
V gene: TRBV4-1
D gene: .
CDR3 length: 16
CDR3 protein: CASSQEKGGGGDIQYF
CDR3 DNA: TGCGCCAGCAGCCAAGAAAAGGGGGGGGGCGGAGACATTCAGTACTTC

clone size: .
J gene: TRBJ1-1
V gene: TRBV29-1
D gene: .
CDR3 length: 14
CDR3 protein: CSVDLMGAGTEAFF
CDR3 DNA: TGCAGCGTTGACCTGATGGGGGCAGGGACTGAAGCTTTCTTT

clone size: .
J gene: TRBJ1-3
V gene: TRBV14
D gene: .
CDR3 length: 20
CDR3 protein: CASSQDAGSGPIRGRNTIYF
CDR3 DNA: TGTGCCAGCAGCCAAGATGCAGGGTCCGGGCCTATCCGCGGAAGAAACACCATATATTTT